These T cell receptor beta chains were read from a single sample in a study of shared clonotypes between healthy human individuals. The repertoire was sequenced with immunoSEQ multiplex PCR; TCRdb's copy has only in-frame clones and lacks some. This table holds about 730,000 clones, about two thirds found once. Sequenced sample: memory CD4+ T cells sorted from blood. Source of these receptors: a woman aged 30 to 39 in good health. The CDR3 runs from the conserved cysteine through the conserved F or W. D genes are given only for firm matches. Clone size is stated in some rows and not others, as once, few, many or a class when expanded.

cdr3_nt: TGTGCCAGCAGCACGAGGCTAGCGGGAAGTCTTGATACGCAGTATTTT; cdr3_aa: CASSTRLAGSLDTQYF; j_call: TRBJ2-3; d_call: TRBD2; v_call: TRBV28; clone_size: NA; cdr3_length: 16
cdr3_nt: TGTGCCTCACTGAACCCTAATGGAGCTTTCTTT; cdr3_aa: CASLNPNGAFF; j_call: TRBJ1-1; d_call: NA; v_call: TRBV30; clone_size: few; cdr3_length: 11
cdr3_nt: TGTGCCAGTAGCCGGAAGGGGGGCGGGCAGCCCCAGCATTTT; cdr3_aa: CASSRKGGGQPQHF; j_call: TRBJ1-5; d_call: NA; v_call: TRBV19; clone_size: NA; cdr3_length: 14
cdr3_nt: TGTGCCAGCAGCTCGCAGGGGGATAGCTACGAGCAGTACTTC; cdr3_aa: CASSSQGDSYEQYF; j_call: TRBJ2-7; d_call: TRBD1; v_call: TRBV5-4; clone_size: once; cdr3_length: 14
cdr3_nt: TGTGCCAGCAGTTTGGGTCGCTACTCAGGAAACACCATATATTTT; cdr3_aa: CASSLGRYSGNTIYF; j_call: TRBJ1-3; d_call: NA; v_call: TRBV28; clone_size: few; cdr3_length: 15
cdr3_nt: TGTGCCAGCTCGTACCAAGAGACCCAGTACTTC; cdr3_aa: CASSYQETQYF; j_call: TRBJ2-5; d_call: NA; v_call: TRBV18; clone_size: NA; cdr3_length: 11
cdr3_nt: TGCGCCAGCAGCTTGGAGGGAGTTCGAACAGATACGCAGTATTTT; cdr3_aa: CASSLEGVRTDTQYF; j_call: TRBJ2-3; d_call: NA; v_call: TRBV5-1; clone_size: once; cdr3_length: 15
cdr3_nt: TGTGCCAGCAGCCAAGATCTGGGCAACTATGGCTACACCTTC; cdr3_aa: CASSQDLGNYGYTF; j_call: TRBJ1-2; d_call: NA; v_call: TRBV14; clone_size: NA; cdr3_length: 14
cdr3_nt: TGTGCCAGCAGAACGGGCGAGAGCAATTATGGCTACACCTTC; cdr3_aa: CASRTGESNYGYTF; j_call: TRBJ1-2; d_call: NA; v_call: TRBV6-5; clone_size: NA; cdr3_length: 14
cdr3_nt: TGTGCCAGCAGTTTAATTCGACAGTCGGGCGACACCGGGGAGCTGTTTTTT; cdr3_aa: CASSLIRQSGDTGELFF; j_call: TRBJ2-2; d_call: NA; v_call: TRBV27; clone_size: NA; cdr3_length: 17
cdr3_nt: TGTGCCAGCAGTACCCTCGGGGGCTTCTATGGCTACACCTTC; cdr3_aa: CASSTLGGFYGYTF; j_call: TRBJ1-2; d_call: NA; v_call: TRBV6-5; clone_size: NA; cdr3_length: 14
cdr3_nt: TGCGCCAGCAGCTTGAAAGATTCCGGGGAGCTGTTTTTT; cdr3_aa: CASSLKDSGELFF; j_call: TRBJ2-2; d_call: NA; v_call: TRBV5-1; clone_size: few; cdr3_length: 13
cdr3_nt: TGTGCCAGCAGCAAGGGACAGGGGGCCGGTCAGCCCCAGCATTTT; cdr3_aa: CASSKGQGAGQPQHF; j_call: TRBJ1-5; d_call: TRBD1; v_call: TRBV7-8; clone_size: NA; cdr3_length: 15
cdr3_nt: TGTGCCAGCAGTCCCCAAACCTACGAGCAGTATTTC; cdr3_aa: CASSPQTYEQYF; j_call: TRBJ2-7; d_call: NA; v_call: TRBV6-6; clone_size: NA; cdr3_length: 12
cdr3_nt: TGTGCCAGTAGCCCAACCCCGACGGCGAGGGGGGGGCAGTATTTT; cdr3_aa: CASSPTPTARGGQYF; j_call: TRBJ2-3; d_call: NA; v_call: TRBV19; clone_size: NA; cdr3_length: 15
cdr3_nt: TGCAGCGTACACCGGGACAGTGGCACAGATACGCAGTATTTT; cdr3_aa: CSVHRDSGTDTQYF; j_call: TRBJ2-3; d_call: TRBD1; v_call: TRBV29-1; clone_size: NA; cdr3_length: 14
cdr3_nt: TGTGCCTGGAGTCCCCAGGGGGAGCTGTTTTTT; cdr3_aa: CAWSPQGELFF; j_call: TRBJ2-2; d_call: NA; v_call: TRBV30; clone_size: NA; cdr3_length: 11
cdr3_nt: TGTGCCAGTAGCCCAGGGGGCGCGGGTCAGCCCCAGCATTTT; cdr3_aa: CASSPGGAGQPQHF; j_call: TRBJ1-5; d_call: TRBD1; v_call: TRBV19; clone_size: NA; cdr3_length: 14
cdr3_nt: TGTGCCAGCAGCTTCGGATGGGTGGAGAACACTGAAGCTTTCTTT; cdr3_aa: CASSFGWVENTEAFF; j_call: TRBJ1-1; d_call: NA; v_call: TRBV5-6; clone_size: few; cdr3_length: 15
cdr3_nt: TGTGCCAGCAGCTACCAAGACAGGGGGCTCTATGGCTACACCTTC; cdr3_aa: CASSYQDRGLYGYTF; j_call: TRBJ1-2; d_call: TRBD1; v_call: TRBV7-3; clone_size: NA; cdr3_length: 15
cdr3_nt: TGTGCAAGTCGCTTAGCCAAAATAGGGGCTAGCGGGAGGTACGAGCAGTACTTC; cdr3_aa: CASRLAKIGASGRYEQYF; j_call: TRBJ2-7; d_call: NA; v_call: TRBV12-2; clone_size: many; cdr3_length: 18
cdr3_nt: TGTGCCAGCAGCCAAGATCTCCTCACAGCAGATACGCAGTATTTT; cdr3_aa: CASSQDLLTADTQYF; j_call: TRBJ2-3; d_call: NA; v_call: TRBV4-2; clone_size: once; cdr3_length: 15